The sequence of this TCR beta chain was determined in a study of identical twins. The study's findings and limits: With monozygotic twins, out-of-frame TCR alpha sharing exceeded what models estimated. Within beta out-of-frame sequences, the excess sharing observed between twins was weaker.

Each CDR3 protein is one row after TCRdb ran MiXCR on the 5' RACE reads. The sample consists of roughly 710,000 distinct CDR3 sequences, around 6.1% of them appearing once. This clonotype occurred many times. Antigen: not known. Healthy Caucasians provided all donations. The CDR3 length is 16 residues. Germline CDR1 SQVTM, CDR2 ANQGSEA. The trim removed 7 bases at V and 7 bases at J, leaving 18 bases unmatched. The J gene is TRBJ1-4, the V gene TRBV29-1; TRBD1 aligns across 7 bases. The sequence was obtained from a man younger than 35 in good health. Input material: naive T cells sorted from blood. The CDR3 DNA reads TGCAGCGCGACAAGGGTGACAGGGCGAAGACGTGAAAAACTGTTTTTT. This translates into CSATRVTGRRREKLFF.